The TCR beta chain under discussion was sequenced for a study of T cell repertoires in aging, cancer and after chemotherapy. There are 14 residues in the CDR3. The V gene's germline CDR1 is MNHEY and CDR2 SVGAGI. The ends lost 5 bases at V and 6 bases at J; junction bases unmatched: 5. Only a few counts were recorded for this clonotype. Amplification of TCR beta used genomic DNA extracted from peripheral blood. TRB rearrangements spanning V, D and J were amplified using mixed TRB-A/B primers. MiXCR, applied by TCRdb to the multiplex PCR reads, yields one record per CDR3 protein. The sample lists more than 9,000 distinct CDR3 sequences; about 32% were seen once.

This sequence originates from a human donor in good health. The sequenced sample consisted of blood. The V call is TRBV6-5, the J call TRBJ2-7, with TRBD1 matching over 12 bases. The CDR3 spells CASSGRDRGREQYF. CDR3 nucleotides: TGTGCCAGCAGTGGACGGGACAGGGGGCGCGAGCAGTACTTC.